Below, 26 T cell receptor beta chains from the same sample are listed, as sequenced in a study of shared clonotypes between healthy human individuals (dated by TCRdb to about 2020). CD8 naive samples were CD45RO-negative cells positively selected for CCR7, giving a CD45RA+CCR7+ population that excluded TemRA cells. The library was prepared using the immunoSEQ multiplex PCR assay. The clones in this table, taken by TCRdb from immuneACCESS, are in-frame only. Not every clone is retained; where verified, under half of the shortfall comes from an unresolved V gene, and the cause of the rest is unknown. Counted in this sample were more than 2 million clones; over 85% of them appeared once. The top ten clonotypes cover 0.9% to 1.4% of the sample. Sequences were obtained from naive CD8+ T cells sorted from blood. The cell subset or site label for this specimen denotes: CD45RA+CCR7+. These receptors came from a man between 18 and 29 years old in good health.

V usage is TRBV19 and J usage is TRBJ1-4, with no clear D. Germline V gives CDR1 LNHDA, CDR2 SQIVND (reference sequence). With 7 bases removed from V and 8 bases from J, the gap between germline ends came to 14 bases. The CDR3 is made up of 13 amino acids. CDR3 nucleotide sequence: TGTGCCAGTACTAAGATGACGGGGGAAAAACTGTTTTTT. The encoded protein is CASTKMTGEKLFF. The whole variable domain, filled in from reference TRBV19 and TRBJ1-4, reads DGGITQSPKYLFRKEGQNVTLSCEQNLNHDAMYWYRQDPGQGLRLIYYSQIVNDFQKGDIAEGYSVSREKKESFPLTVTSAQKNPTAFYLCASTKMTGEKLFFGSGTQLSVL.

The chain joins TRBV5-6 to TRBJ1-1; D unclear. The CDR3 runs to 14 residues. Looked up from germline, CDR1 is SGHDT and CDR2 is YYEEEE. V lost 4 bases and J lost 0, with 10 bases in between. CDR3 loop: CASSLREMNTEAFF. CDR3 in DNA: TGTGCCAGCAGCCTTCGAGAAATGAACACTGAAGCTTTCTTT.

The rearrangement joins TRBV30 to TRBJ1-4; D is perhaps TRBD1 (5 bases). Per germline, CDR1 GTSNPN and CDR2 SVGIG (reference sequence). CDR3 length: 12 residues. The V and J ends lost 7 bases and 4 bases respectively, with 10 bases between them. CDR3 sequence: CAFQGDNEKLFF. For the CDR3, the DNA is TGTGCCTTTCAGGGAGATAATGAAAAACTGTTTTTT.

The gene calls are TRBV19 and TRBJ2-7, with unresolved D. The CDR3 is made up of 16 amino acids. The ends were cut back, 1 base at V and 0 bases at J, with 13 bases in the middle. Germline CDR1 reads LNHDA; CDR2 reads SQIVND (reference sequence). The CDR3 DNA reads TGTGCCAGTAGTATAGGGTTCAGGAATATCTCCTACGAGCAGTACTTC. Translating gives CASSIGFRNISYEQYF.

The chain has TRBV27 and TRBJ2-4; unclear D gene. Looked up from germline, CDR1 is MNHEY and CDR2 is SMNVEV (reference sequence). Trimming stripped 3 bases from V and 0 bases from J, with 9 bases between. The CDR3 runs to 15 residues. Written as DNA, the CDR3 is TGTGCCAGCAGTTTGTCCCACGTAGCCAAAAACATTCAGTACTTC. It translates to CASSLSHVAKNIQYF.

The rearrangement links TRBV5-4 to TRBJ2-1, with 7 positions matching TRBD2. This CDR3 spans 16 amino acids. V was clipped by 0 bases and J by 4 bases; unmatched bases: 7. Germline V gene sequence: CDR1 SGHNT, CDR2 YYREEE (reference sequence). As DNA, the CDR3 is TGTGCCAGCAGCTTGGACGTGGGAGGGCCGTACAATGAGCAGTTCTTC. Translating gives CASSLDVGGPYNEQFF.

The rearrangement joins TRBV13 to TRBJ2-1; 13 bases are a match to TRBD2. The CDR3 totals 17 residues. Germline values: CDR1 PRHDT, CDR2 FYEKMQ (reference sequence). V shed 4 bases, J shed 0 bases, and the junction held 3 bases outside the gene matches. CDR3 bases: TGTGCCAGCAGCTCCCGGACTAGCGGGAGCTCCTACAATGAGCAGTTCTTC. As protein: CASSSRTSGSSYNEQFF.

The chain couples TRBV6-1 to TRBJ1-1, with D perhaps TRBD1 (5 bases). The V end lost 2 bases, the J end lost 2 bases, and 12 bases lay between the germline ends. This CDR3 is 15 amino acids long. Germline V gene lookup returns CDR1 MNHNS and CDR2 SASEGT. In DNA, the CDR3 is TGTGCCAGCAGTGAATGGGACGGGGAAAACACTGAAGCTTTCTTT. Translating gives CASSEWDGENTEAFF.

The chain couples TRBV7-6 to TRBJ1-2; D gene unclear. The germline V gene encodes CDR1 SGHVS and CDR2 FNYEAQ. Trimming removed 5 bases at V and 7 bases at J, with 14 bases between. The CDR3 is 13 amino acids. The CDR3 region is CASSAPGLLGYTF. Here the CDR3 DNA reads TGTGCCAGCAGCGCCCCCGGTCTGCTTGGCTACACCTTC.

The CDR3 protein is CASSPSAGDPNEKLFF. In DNA form, the CDR3 reads TGTGCCAGCAGCCCCAGTGCGGGGGACCCTAATGAAAAACTGTTTTTT. The V and J genes are TRBV13 and TRBJ1-4; D is perhaps TRBD1 (5 bases). The CDR3 contains 16 residues. The V gene lost 5 bases and the J gene lost 3 bases, with 16 bases spanning the gap. Germline V gene data show CDR1 as PRHDT and CDR2 as FYEKMQ (reference sequence).

Notes on this clone: The CDR3 end shows no conserved phenylalanine or tryptophan, and so a read error is likely. The limits of the CDR3 on the DNA are not certain, so only TCRdb's listed CDR3 is given. This sequence joins TRBV5-4 and TRBJ2-7; the table's TRBD2 call for D was not verified on the DNA. CDR1 and CDR2 (germline): SGHNT, YYREEE (reference sequence). 11 amino acids form the CDR3, both terminal residues included. The CDR3 loop is CASSLGTETFT.

The chain recombines TRBV5-6 with TRBJ1-1; 8 bases map to TRBD1. V was clipped by 0 bases and J by 10 bases; unmatched bases: 11. Per germline, CDR1 SGHDT and CDR2 YYEEEE. The CDR3 spans 15 residues. CDR3 sequence reads: CASSLADRGDLRAFF. DNA of the CDR3: TGTGCCAGCAGCTTGGCCGACAGGGGTGATCTTAGAGCTTTCTTT.

The count of this clone is one. The genes are TRBV19 and TRBJ1-1; 7 positions match TRBD1. The CDR3 extends over 15 amino acids. V was clipped by 5 bases and J by 1 base; unmatched bases: 7. CDR1 LNHDA and CDR2 SQIVND come from the germline V gene (reference sequence). The CDR3, as DNA: TGTGCCAGTAGTTCTCCGGGACAGCCGAACACTGAAGCTTTCTTT. Encoded protein: CASSSPGQPNTEAFF. The full variable domain, in which reference TRBV19 and TRBJ1-1 provide the parts outside the CDR3, is DGGITQSPKYLFRKEGQNVTLSCEQNLNHDAMYWYRQDPGQGLRLIYYSQIVNDFQKGDIAEGYSVSREKKESFPLTVTSAQKNPTAFYLCASSSPGQPNTEAFFGQGTRLTVV.

This clone was detected only once. This sequence joins TRBV19 and TRBJ2-7, with D unresolved. Trimming cost V 6 bases and J 1 base, with 13 bases left between them. The CDR3 is made up of 14 amino acids. Germline V lookup: CDR1 LNHDA, CDR2 SQIVND (reference sequence). CDR3 nucleotide sequence: TGTGCCAGTAGCATCATCGGGCCTTCCTACGAGCAGTACTTC. This sequence encodes CASSIIGPSYEQYF.

This sequence joins TRBV4-3 and TRBJ2-5; D might be TRBD2 (6 bases). The germline V gene has CDR1 LGHNA and CDR2 YSLEER. This CDR3 has 14 amino acids. The germline V and J ends were trimmed by 1 base and 4 bases, with 10 bases remaining between them. In DNA form, the CDR3 reads TGCGCCAGCAGCCAAGGGCTAGCGTCAGAGACCCAGTACTTC. Protein: CASSQGLASETQYF.

The genes are TRBV9 and TRBJ2-3; TRBD2 matches at 7 bases. V was pared by 4 bases and J by 2 bases, with 7 bases of the junction left unmatched. Germline assignment: CDR1 SGDLS and CDR2 YYNGEE. The CDR3 runs to 15 residues. CDR3 amino acids: CASSQLAHHTDTQYF. The CDR3 nucleotides are TGTGCCAGCAGCCAACTAGCGCATCACACAGATACGCAGTATTTT.

The rearrangement uses TRBV7-9 and TRBJ2-1; 12 bases fit TRBD2. The CDR3 contains 18 residues. With 4 bases clipped from V and 3 bases from J, the junction kept 10 bases outside the gene matches. CDR1 and CDR2 (germline): SEHNR, FQNEAQ (reference sequence). The CDR3 sequence is CASSYGLAGTGVYNEQFF. The CDR3 DNA follows: TGTGCCAGCAGCTACGGACTAGCGGGGACCGGCGTCTACAATGAGCAGTTCTTC.

V gene TRBV10-3 combines with J gene TRBJ1-4; maybe TRBD1 (5 bases). Germline V gene sequence: CDR1 ENHRY, CDR2 SYGVKD. CDR3 length: 15 residues. Trimming pared 2 bases from V and 4 bases from J, leaving 11 bases between. The CDR3 loop is CAISEGGGLNEKLFF. CDR3 DNA sequence: TGTGCCATCAGTGAGGGGGGAGGACTTAATGAAAAACTGTTTTTT.

V usage is TRBV9 and J usage is TRBJ2-1; 9 bases align to TRBD1. V dropped 2 bases and J dropped 7; count of bases not matched to a gene: 10. Germline lookup yields CDR1 SGDLS and CDR2 YYNGEE. The CDR3 is made up of 16 amino acids. Written as DNA, the CDR3 is TGTGCCAGCAGCGTGAATTCGGACAGGGGTGGGAATGAGCAGTTCTTC. Protein product: CASSVNSDRGGNEQFF.

This clone was seen once. This chain connects TRBV28 to TRBJ1-2; D is uncertain. V gave up 4 bases and J gave up 2 bases, with 11 bases separating them. CDR1 and CDR2 from the germline V gene are MDHEN and SYDVKM. The length of the CDR3 is 14 residues. The CDR3 bases are TGTGCCAGCAGTTCGGCGAAAATCAACTATGGCTACACCTTC. Its protein is CASSSAKINYGYTF.

This clone appeared a few times. The same CDR3 is also encoded by other DNA sequences in this sample. The chain recombines TRBV19 with TRBJ2-7; D unresolved. The CDR3 loop spans 12 amino acids. Trimming shortened V by 3 bases and J by 3 bases, and 6 bases separated the two germline ends. In germline, CDR1 is LNHDA, CDR2 SQIVND (reference sequence). The CDR3 here is CASSMDGYEQYF. The CDR3 DNA sequence: TGTGCCAGTAGTATGGACGGCTACGAGCAGTACTTC.

The genes are TRBV7-8 and TRBJ2-1; 12 nucleotides agree with TRBD2. Per germline, CDR1 SGHVS and CDR2 FQNEAQ. V was pared by 3 bases and J by 4 bases, with 4 bases of the junction left unmatched. The CDR3 runs to 16 residues. CDR3 amino acids: CASSLGGLAGYNEQFF. The CDR3 nucleotides are TGTGCCAGCAGCTTGGGGGGACTAGCGGGTTACAATGAGCAGTTCTTC.

V and J are TRBV18 and TRBJ1-2, with TRBD1 as a possible D gene (5 bases). Deletions cut 1 base from V and 0 bases from J, with 15 bases between. The CDR3 runs 17 residues. The V gene's germline CDR1 is KGHSH and CDR2 LQKENI. CDR3 sequence reads: CASSPQPIQASNYGYTF. CDR3 in DNA: TGTGCCAGCTCACCACAACCAATACAGGCCTCTAACTATGGCTACACCTTC. The full variable domain, completed using reference TRBV18 and TRBJ1-2, is NAGVMQNPRHLVRRRGQEARLRCSPMKGHSHVYWYRQLPEEGLKFMVYLQKENIIDESGMPKERFSAEFPKEGPSILRIQQVVRGDSAAYFCASSPQPIQASNYGYTFGSGTRLTVV.

The chain employs TRBV4-1 and TRBJ1-3; tentative D call: TRBD1 (6 bases). V lost 0 bases and J 0 bases, leaving 9 bases between the germline ends. The germline CDR1 and CDR2 sequences are MGHRA and YSYEKL. The CDR3 consists of 16 residues. The CDR3 DNA follows: TGCGCCAGCAGCCAAGAGGACAGTCGCTCTGGAAACACCATATATTTT. Its protein is CASSQEDSRSGNTIYF.

The V and J genes are TRBV5-1 and TRBJ2-5; D tentatively reads TRBD1 or TRBD2 (6 bases each). From germline, CDR1 is SGHRS and CDR2 YFSETQ. Between the trimmed V and J ends, which lost 2 bases and 2 bases, there was a span of 13 bases. The CDR3 is 15 amino acids. This chain's CDR3 is CASSFAQGRQETQYF. CDR3 bases: TGCGCCAGCAGCTTCGCTCAGGGGAGGCAAGAGACCCAGTACTTC.

The V gene is TRBV5-4, the J gene TRBJ2-6, with 7 positions matching TRBD2. The CDR3 is 19 residues long. J lost 0 bases, V lost 5 bases, and 14 bases had no gene match. CDR1 and CDR2 (germline): SGHNT, YYREEE (reference sequence). The CDR3 nucleotides are TGTGCCAGCAGATTTCACCCCGGGACTACAAGCTCTGGGGCCAACGTCCTGACTTTC. This translates into CASRFHPGTTSSGANVLTF. The variable domain in full, with the rest retrieved from reference TRBV5-4 and TRBJ2-6, is ETGVTQSPTHLIKTRGQQVTLRCSSQSGHNTVSWYQQALGQGPQFIFQYYREEENGRGNFPPRFSGLQFPNYSSELNVNALELDDSALYLCASRFHPGTTSSGANVLTFGAGSRLTVL.